This is a list of T cell receptor beta chains from one sample in a study of early T cells in non-severe SARS-CoV-2 infection. MiXCR, applied by TCRdb to the 5' RACE reads, yields one record per CDR3 protein. The profile covers approximately 71,000 distinct CDR3 sequences, with about an eighth appearing a single time and 2.7% taken by the ten largest. The sample was whole blood, taken at baseline. Receptors were obtained from an adult who was a healthcare worker with PCR-confirmed SARS-CoV-2 infection or an uninfected control (not recorded which). The conserved cysteine and the conserved F or W are not part of the CDR3 here. D genes are given only for firm matches. Only part of the rows carry a size: once, few, many, or a class if the clone is expanded.

>TRBJ2-7|many|TRBV13|.
ASSSGTGDYEQY
>TRBJ2-3|.|TRBV11-2|.
ASSLKGGDTQY
>TRBJ1-1|many|TRBV5-1|.
ASSPNRGEAF
>TRBJ2-1|many|TRBV15|.
ATSTPRDTQGSYNEQF
>TRBJ2-1|many|TRBV6-6|.
ASSYYDEQF
>TRBJ2-7|.|TRBV4-2|.
ASSARTGGYYEQY
>TRBJ2-7|.|TRBV10-1|.
ASSEYRTPPYEQY
>TRBJ1-1|many|TRBV29-1|.
SVSETGNTEAF
>TRBJ2-6|.|TRBV29-1|.
SVEDRAGAGANVLT
>TRBJ2-5|many|TRBV6-6|TRBD2
ASSYTGGAETQY
>TRBJ2-2|few|TRBV7-8|.
ASSLTGLTNTGELF
>TRBJ2-3|few|TRBV10-3|.
AISQPYQASRNTQY
>TRBJ1-5|.|TRBV7-2|.
ASSLGSGQPQH
>TRBJ1-5|few|TRBV29-1|TRBD1
SAAGGYSNQPQH
>TRBJ2-3|.|TRBV5-5|TRBD2
ASSSGPTSGAYTDTQY
>TRBJ1-1|few|TRBV6-2/TRBV6-3|TRBD1
ASSYSTGSAEAF
>TRBJ2-5|.|TRBV29-1|.
SVEDRFRVEETQY
>TRBJ1-4|few|TRBV10-3|.
AISESNNEKLF
>TRBJ2-5|.|TRBV9|TRBD2
ASSIGTSGGETQY
>TRBJ1-6|many|TRBV7-9|.
ASSLAVGYNSPLH
>TRBJ2-4|few|TRBV6-6|.
ASSYGDQNIQY